Listed below are T cell receptor beta chains from one sample, sequenced in a study of response to subunit inactivated influenza vaccine. TCRdb re-called the RT-PCR reads through MiXCR, storing one row per CDR3 protein. The sample records approximately 490,000 distinct CDR3 sequences, approximately 6.9% being singletons. Source: PBMCs from blood, taken roughly 24 months after vaccination. These receptor sequences come from a man in his fifties or sixties who received an inactivated influenza vaccine. Both conserved end residues are part of each CDR3. A D gene is named only where the DNA matches it firmly. Size tells how often a clone was seen (once, few, many) or the class of an expanded clone, and some rows leave it out.

V: TRBV11-2; D: .; size: few; J: TRBJ2-1; DNA: TGTGCCAGCAGCTTAGCATCTACATACAATGAGCAGTTCTTC; CDR3: CASSLASTYNEQFF
V: TRBV7-2; D: .; size: many; J: TRBJ2-1; DNA: TGTGCCAGCAGCTTAGGGGGGGGCCGGTCCAATGAGCAGTTCTTC; CDR3: CASSLGGGRSNEQFF
V: TRBV4-3; D: .; size: many; J: TRBJ1-3; DNA: TGCGCCAGCAGCCACCTTGGCTTAGGAGGAAACACCATATATTTT; CDR3: CASSHLGLGGNTIYF
V: TRBV11-2; D: .; size: .; J: TRBJ2-7; DNA: TGTGCCAGCAGCTTAGTCTTCAGCGAGCAGTACTTC; CDR3: CASSLVFSEQYF
V: TRBV5-1; D: .; size: many; J: TRBJ2-5; DNA: TGCGCCAGCAGCTTGGGGGGGATCCAAGAGACCCAGTACTTC; CDR3: CASSLGGIQETQYF
V: TRBV5-1; D: TRBD1; size: .; J: TRBJ2-3; DNA: TGCGCCAGCAGCGACGGGACAGGGCTTCAAGGGGCCCTAAACGTCCCAGATACGCAGTATTTT; CDR3: CASSDGTGLQGALNVPDTQYF
V: TRBV29-1; D: .; size: .; J: TRBJ2-5; DNA: TGCAGCGTTGTTCGGGCAGAGACCCAGTACTTC; CDR3: CSVVRAETQYF
V: TRBV6-1; D: TRBD1; size: few; J: TRBJ2-3; DNA: TGTGCCAGCACCCCCGGCAGGGGGCGCACAGATACGCAGTATTTT; CDR3: CASTPGRGRTDTQYF
V: TRBV5-1; D: .; size: few; J: TRBJ2-3; DNA: TGCGCCAGCAGCCGACAGTCAGATACGCAGTATTTT; CDR3: CASSRQSDTQYF
V: TRBV12-3/TRBV12-4; D: TRBD1; size: many; J: TRBJ2-7; DNA: TGTGCCAGCAGTTTAAACAGGGGTCTAAACGAGCAGTACTTC; CDR3: CASSLNRGLNEQYF
V: TRBV7-9; D: .; size: few; J: TRBJ1-1; DNA: TGTGCCAGCCGCGGTCCGGGACACAAGAACACTGAAGCTTTCTTT; CDR3: CASRGPGHKNTEAFF
V: TRBV5-6; D: TRBD2; size: many; J: TRBJ2-1; DNA: TGTGCCAGCCAGCGAGCGGGATACAATGAGCAGTTCTTC; CDR3: CASQRAGYNEQFF
V: TRBV20-1; D: TRBD2; size: few; J: TRBJ2-2; DNA: TGCAGTGCTAGGGAGTTTAGCGGGAGGGCCGACACCGGGGAGCTGTTTTTT; CDR3: CSAREFSGRADTGELFF
V: TRBV5-1; D: .; size: many; J: TRBJ2-1; DNA: TGCGCCAGCAGCTTGGGGAACACCAATGAGCAGTTCTTC; CDR3: CASSLGNTNEQFF
V: TRBV5-5; D: .; size: many; J: TRBJ1-5; DNA: TGTGCCAGCAGCTTTCGGCCGGGGGGGGATCAGCCCCAGCATTTT; CDR3: CASSFRPGGDQPQHF
V: TRBV6-2/TRBV6-3; D: TRBD2; size: .; J: TRBJ2-1; DNA: TGTGCCAGCAGTTTCAATCCGACTAGCGGTCTCTACAATGAGCAGTTCTTC; CDR3: CASSFNPTSGLYNEQFF
V: TRBV18; D: TRBD1; size: few; J: TRBJ2-1; DNA: TGTGCCAGCTCAGGGGGACAGGGAATAGGTGAGCAGTTCTTC; CDR3: CASSGGQGIGEQFF
V: TRBV7-2; D: .; size: .; J: TRBJ2-1; DNA: TGTGCCAGCAGCTTAGGCCCGGGGAGGAATGAGCAGTTCTTC; CDR3: CASSLGPGRNEQFF
V: TRBV5-1; D: .; size: few; J: TRBJ1-4; DNA: TGCGCCAGCAGTCTGGTGAATAATGAAAAACTGTTTTTT; CDR3: CASSLVNNEKLFF
V: TRBV12-3/TRBV12-4; D: TRBD2; size: .; J: TRBJ2-7; DNA: TGTGCCAGCAGGACCACTAGCGGGAGGGCCTACGAGCAGTACTTC; CDR3: CASRTTSGRAYEQYF
V: TRBV20-1; D: TRBD2; size: .; J: TRBJ2-7; DNA: TGCAGTGCTATTCCAAGGTCCCCTAGCGGGAGTCAATACGAGCAGTACTTC; CDR3: CSAIPRSPSGSQYEQYF
V: TRBV29-1; D: TRBD2; size: few; J: TRBJ2-3; DNA: TGCAGCGTTAACGGACTAGCGGGAGTTCGAGGATCCACAGATACGCAGTATTTT; CDR3: CSVNGLAGVRGSTDTQYF
V: TRBV7-8; D: TRBD2; size: many; J: TRBJ2-7; DNA: TGTGCCAGCAGCTATAGACTAGCGGGAGGCGACGAGCAGTACTTC; CDR3: CASSYRLAGGDEQYF
V: TRBV15; D: TRBD2; size: few; J: TRBJ2-3; DNA: TGTGCCACCAGCAGAGGGCTTAGCGGGAGCGTCTTCGGGACAGATACGCAGTATTTT; CDR3: CATSRGLSGSVFGTDTQYF
V: TRBV7-9; D: TRBD1; size: .; J: TRBJ2-7; DNA: TGTGCCAGCAGCTTAAGACAGGGAGAAGAGCAGTACTTC; CDR3: CASSLRQGEEQYF
V: TRBV3-1; D: .; size: .; J: TRBJ1-2; DNA: TGTGCCAGCAGCCAAGAATGGGTTGCGGGCTACACCTTC; CDR3: CASSQEWVAGYTF
V: TRBV5-6; D: TRBD2; size: .; J: TRBJ2-2; DNA: TGTGCCAGCAGCTTAACTAGCGGGAGCAGAACCGGGGAGCTGTTTTTT; CDR3: CASSLTSGSRTGELFF
V: TRBV6-5; D: .; size: many; J: TRBJ2-5; DNA: TGTGCCAGCAGTTACTCGTACCGGCAGGCCGCCCAAGAGACCCAGTACTTC; CDR3: CASSYSYRQAAQETQYF
V: TRBV5-6; D: TRBD2; size: .; J: TRBJ2-1; DNA: TGTGCCAGCACCCTTAGCGGGAGTACGTACAATGAGCAGTTCTTC; CDR3: CASTLSGSTYNEQFF
V: TRBV28; D: TRBD2; size: .; J: TRBJ2-1; DNA: TGTGCCAGCAGTCCACCCGCGGGGGGCCAGTTCAATGAGCAGTTCTTC; CDR3: CASSPPAGGQFNEQFF